This TCR beta chain was profiled in a study of neurological immune-mediated disorders (dated by TCRdb to about 2019). As for the study more broadly: The study compared peripheral blood TCR-beta repertoires of HTLV-I-associated myelopathy (HAM/TSP) patients, multiple sclerosis patients and healthy controls using UMI-based sequencing. Longitudinal samples, technical triplicates and paired sorted CD4+ and CD8+ T-cell subsets, alongside PBMC samples, were included among the roughly 110 TCR-beta libraries. Longitudinal HAM/TSP donors and healthy donors each had 3 time-points at intervals of roughly 3-45 months. Of the approximately 68 subjects in the cohort, about 14 were HAM/TSP patients, around 34 were multiple sclerosis patients, and approximately 20 were healthy controls. Points the paper makes about the study in general: Expanded clones from different subjects shared no identical CDR3 amino acid sequences, which suggests that TCR-beta repertoires were private in all groups. TCR clonal expansion was greatest in HAM/TSP patients and smallest in MS patients, who ranked below even healthy controls.

This clonotype was found many times. Its recognized antigen is unknown. The sample holds no much larger clone one base away, and base qualities are not on file. The label giving this sample's time point can be read as: longitudinal time-point 2. Unsorted PBMC libraries were generated from 2 million PBMCs stored in RNAlater at -80 °C until RNA extraction. Peripheral blood was subjected to Ficoll-Hypaque density gradient centrifugation to isolate PBMCs, which were then cryopreserved in liquid nitrogen. The CDR3, from cysteine to phenylalanine, totals 16 residues. The sequence is cut down to CDR3 DNA, 48 bases in frame from base 1. The CDR1 and CDR2 encoded by the germline V gene are SGHRS and YFSETQ. At the junction V is shortened by 0 bases and J by 4 bases, with 16 bases in between. To synthesize cDNA, template-switch 5'RACE was performed with a primer carrying a 10-nucleotide random unique molecular identifier so that each TCR transcript was tagged. Each sequencing run produced over 180 million TCR-beta sequences covering 15-18 subjects. Total RNA was extracted with the RNeasy kit. The KAPA Real-time Library Amplification kit was used to amplify TCR-beta VDJ regions with primers for the TCR constant region and the 5'RACE anchor. Sample indexes and Illumina adaptors were added in a first PCR, after which library yield was increased in a second PCR. After purification with Ampure beads, the TCR product of roughly 650 bp was size-selected on a 2% E-gel SizeSelection system. Before pooling, libraries had their quality checked on a Bioanalyzer, their concentration measured with Qubit, and their quantity determined with the Kapa Library Quantification kit. An Illumina HiSeq 2500 was used to sequence the libraries paired-end at 2 x 150 bp. To increase sequence diversity, about 25-30% phiX was spiked into each library pool. Under the source paper's analysis protocol: Quality-filtered reads were processed with the UMI-based MiGEC pipeline, which removed over 75% of raw TCR sequences during error correction. VDJ genes were aligned to IMGT germline references, and each clonotype was defined by a unique CDR3 amino acid sequence together with V-J genes. Clonal expansion, Shannon diversity and CDR3 relatedness were evaluated with VDJtools (CalcPairwiseDistances, ClusterSamples), while phylogenetic trees were built in CLCbio workbench. Using coefficient-of-variation modelling across technical triplicates, the study counted a clone as expanded if it had at least 8 unique UMIs. TCRdb handled the public reads itself, with Q25 trimming in fastp and clone calling in MiXCR, and kept productive beta chains. Records with the same CDR3 protein are collapsed into one entry carrying the most frequent genes and DNA. TCRdb, rather than the study authors, made the V and J calls. The sample table contains roughly 49,000 distinct CDR3 sequences; only one count was recorded for roughly 13% of them. The ten top clones hold about 4.9% of the sample.

The chain joins TRBV5-1 to TRBJ1-1, with TRBD1 as a weak D call on 6 bases. Sequences were obtained from PBMCs. This TCR was sampled from a male donor with HTLV-1-associated myelopathy (HAM/TSP). The CDR3 region reads CASSLAANRAGTEAFF. The DNA sequence follows: TGCGCCAGCAGCTTGGCGGCGAACAGGGCGGGCACTGAAGCTTTCTTT.